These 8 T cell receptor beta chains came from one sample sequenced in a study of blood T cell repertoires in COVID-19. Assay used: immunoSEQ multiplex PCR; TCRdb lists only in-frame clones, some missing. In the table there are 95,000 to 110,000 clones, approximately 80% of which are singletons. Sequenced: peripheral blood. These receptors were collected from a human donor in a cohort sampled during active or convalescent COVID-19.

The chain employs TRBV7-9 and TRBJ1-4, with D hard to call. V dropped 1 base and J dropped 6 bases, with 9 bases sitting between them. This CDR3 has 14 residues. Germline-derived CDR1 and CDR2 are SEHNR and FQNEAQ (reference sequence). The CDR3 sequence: CASSLGQSHEKLFF. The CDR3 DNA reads TGTGCCAGCAGCTTAGGGCAGTCTCATGAAAAACTGTTTTTT.

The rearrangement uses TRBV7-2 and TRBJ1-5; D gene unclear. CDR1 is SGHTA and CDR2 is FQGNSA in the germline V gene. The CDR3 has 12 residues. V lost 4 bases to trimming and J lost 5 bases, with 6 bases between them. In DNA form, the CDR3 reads TGTGCCAGCAGCTCAGCCTATCAGCCCCAGCATTTT. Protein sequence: CASSSAYQPQHF.

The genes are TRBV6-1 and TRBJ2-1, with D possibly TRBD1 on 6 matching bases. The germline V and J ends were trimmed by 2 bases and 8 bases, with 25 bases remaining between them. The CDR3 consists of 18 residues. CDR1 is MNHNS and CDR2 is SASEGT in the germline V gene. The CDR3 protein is CASSEIPLTGPEVDEQFF. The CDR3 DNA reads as TGTGCCAGCAGTGAAATTCCCCTGACAGGCCCGGAGGTGGATGAGCAGTTCTTC.

The CDR3 loop reads CASSLGGHGNTEAFF. In DNA, the CDR3 is TGTGCCAGCAGCTTAGGGGGGCATGGGAACACTGAAGCTTTCTTT. The genes are TRBV7-6 and TRBJ1-1; TRBD1 is a possible D gene (6 bases). Trimming removed 1 base at V and 1 base at J, with 10 bases between. From germline, CDR1 is SGHVS and CDR2 FNYEAQ. This CDR3 is 15 amino acids long.

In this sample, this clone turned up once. CDR3: CASSPRPGEGKGETQYF. DNA for the CDR3: TGTGCCAGTAGCCCACGCCCGGGAGAGGGTAAAGGAGAGACCCAGTACTTC. The J gene is TRBJ2-5, the V gene TRBV19, with D possibly being TRBD2 (6 bases). The CDR3 runs to 17 residues. Trimming pared 6 bases from V and 4 bases from J, leaving 24 bases between. Germline-derived CDR1 and CDR2 are LNHDA and SQIVND (reference sequence).

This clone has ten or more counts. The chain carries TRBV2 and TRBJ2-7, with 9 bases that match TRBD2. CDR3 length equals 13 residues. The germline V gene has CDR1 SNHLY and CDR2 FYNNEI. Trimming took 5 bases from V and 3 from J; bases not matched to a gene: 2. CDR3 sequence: CASSQRGDYEQYF. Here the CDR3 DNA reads TGTGCCAGCAGTCAGCGGGGGGACTACGAGCAGTACTTC.

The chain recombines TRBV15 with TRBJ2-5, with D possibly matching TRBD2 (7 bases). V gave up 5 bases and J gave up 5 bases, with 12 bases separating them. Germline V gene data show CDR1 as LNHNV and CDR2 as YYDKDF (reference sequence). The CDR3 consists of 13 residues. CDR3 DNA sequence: TGTGCCACCAGCTCCGAGGGGGGGGAGACCCAGTACTTC. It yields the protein CATSSEGGETQYF.

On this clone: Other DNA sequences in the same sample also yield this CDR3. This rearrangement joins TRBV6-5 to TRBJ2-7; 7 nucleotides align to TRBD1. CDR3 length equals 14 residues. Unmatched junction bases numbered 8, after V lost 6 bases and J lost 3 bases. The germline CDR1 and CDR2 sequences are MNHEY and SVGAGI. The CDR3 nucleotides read TGTGCCAGCAGCTCCTCTCGACAGGGCTACGAGCAGTACTTC. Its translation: CASSSSRQGYEQYF.